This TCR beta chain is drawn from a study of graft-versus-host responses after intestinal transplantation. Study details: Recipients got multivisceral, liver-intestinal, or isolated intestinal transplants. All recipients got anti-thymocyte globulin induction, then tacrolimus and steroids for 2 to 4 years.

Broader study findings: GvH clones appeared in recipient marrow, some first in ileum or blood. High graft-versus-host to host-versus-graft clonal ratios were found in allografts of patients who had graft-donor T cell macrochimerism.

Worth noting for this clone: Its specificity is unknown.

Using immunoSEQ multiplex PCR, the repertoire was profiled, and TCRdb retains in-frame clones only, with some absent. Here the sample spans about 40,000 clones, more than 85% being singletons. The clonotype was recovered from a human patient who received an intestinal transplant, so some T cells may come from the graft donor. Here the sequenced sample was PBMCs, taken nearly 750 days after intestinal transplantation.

CDR3 DNA sequence: TGTGCCAGCAGTTACTCGAGGGGGGTAGATGAGCAGTTCTTC. Translation gives CASSYSRGVDEQFF. The chain couples TRBV6-6 to TRBJ2-1; tentatively, D is TRBD1 or TRBD2 (6 bases each). The V gene's germline CDR1 is MNHNY and CDR2 SVGAGI (reference sequence). The CDR3 has 14 residues. V was shortened by 0 bases and J by 8 bases, with 11 bases between the two germline ends.